This TCR beta chain was sequenced during a study of cytomegalovirus exposure and HLA in healthy donors. Regarding the study as a whole: Prediction of most subjects' HLA-A and HLA-B alleles by TCR beta sequences was reportedly accurate.

Regarding this clone: Its cognate antigen is unknown.

The PCR had 60 Vbeta and 13 Jbeta primers. Produced via immunoSEQ multiplex PCR; TCRdb's table is partial and in-frame only. The data contain 180,000 or so clones, 65% to 85% of them singletons. CDR3 length: 17 amino acids. Trimming at V came to 6 bases and at J to 5 bases, leaving 21 bases not matched to a gene. The germline V gene has CDR1 SQVTM and CDR2 ANQGSEA. The sample consisted of PBMCs. This clonotype was sampled from a girl aged 5 to 17 in good health and CMV-seropositive. The chain employs TRBV29-1 and TRBJ2-5, with 7 bases identical to TRBD1. The DNA of the CDR3 is TGCAGCGTACTAGGGGGACCAGGGGGTCCACAGGGGGAGACCCAGTACTTC. This codes for CSVLGGPGGPQGETQYF.